The 7 T cell receptor beta chains given below trace back to one sample, sequenced in a study of prognosis after radiotherapy for stage I lung cancer (dated by TCRdb to about 2021). The data were produced on an Illumina HiSeq 3000. Two rounds of multiplex PCR on genomic DNA were used to amplify the TCR beta CDR3 region. The first PCR round used primers specific to each TRBV and TRBJ gene, and the primer sequences were filed in Chinese patent CN105087789A. Using fastp trimming at Q25 and MiXCR clonotype assembly, TCRdb reanalyzed the public sequencing data and kept in-frame beta chains. A single entry per CDR3 protein holds the most common genes and DNA from its merged rows. The sample yields around 25,000 distinct CDR3 sequences; about 34% were counted once. The top ten constitute 60% to 80% of the sample. The input for sequencing was PBMCs, taken before or after stereotactic body radiation therapy (not recorded which). The source is a donor aged 50 or older with non-small cell lung cancer.

This clonotype has ten or more counts. The genes are TRBV6-5 and TRBJ2-7; D not certain. In germline, CDR1 is MNHEY, CDR2 SVGAGI. The V end was cut by 4 bases, the J end by 3 bases, with 10 bases between. There are 13 residues in the CDR3. The CDR3 DNA follows: TGTGCCAGCAGTTCGAGGTTGTACTACGAGCAGTACTTC. As protein: CASSSRLYYEQYF.

This clonotype was picked up many times. The V gene is TRBV6-1, the J gene TRBJ2-5, with D hard to call. The CDR3 runs 13 residues. Trimming removed 5 bases from V and 2 bases from J, with 9 bases in between. In germline, CDR1 is MNHNS, CDR2 SASEGT. CDR3 bases: TGTGCCAGCAGTAAGGACGATCAAGAGACCCAGTACTTC. It translates to CASSKDDQETQYF.

This clonotype was picked up many times. V and J are TRBV6-2 or TRBV6-3 and TRBJ2-1; 9 bases are shared with TRBD2. The V segment lost 2 bases and the J segment 1 base; nucleotides outside the gene matches: 9. Germline V gene lookup returns CDR1 MNHEY and CDR2 SVGEGT. The CDR3 length is 18 residues. The CDR3 protein is CASSYLSGRAGSYNEQFF. Written as DNA, the CDR3 is TGTGCCAGCAGTTACCTTAGCGGGAGAGCTGGATCCTACAATGAGCAGTTCTTC.

The table lists this clonotype with many counts. The V call is TRBV20-1, the J call TRBJ2-3, with 7 bases identical to TRBD2. Germline V lookup: CDR1 DFQATT, CDR2 SNEGSKA (reference sequence). CDR3 size: 13 residues. J lost 3 bases, V lost 5 bases, and 5 bases had no gene match. As DNA, the CDR3 is TGCAGTGCTGTGGGAGGGGCGACAGATACGCAGTATTTT. Encoded protein: CSAVGGATDTQYF.

This clonotype has a count of ten or more. The chain is built from TRBV7-3 and TRBJ2-1; TRBD2 matches 8 bases. The length of the CDR3 is 16 residues. CDR1 and CDR2 from the germline V gene are SGHTA and FQGTGA. V shed 3 bases and J 4 bases; nucleotides not matched to a gene: 8. The CDR3 DNA is TGTGCCAGCAGCTTCTCTTCAGCGGGAGTTTACAATGAGCAGTTCTTC. Its protein is CASSFSSAGVYNEQFF.

This clonotype was observed at least ten times. This chain joins TRBV3-1 and TRBJ1-1; TRBD1 matches 7 bases. The CDR3 has 14 amino acids. Germline V CDR1 and CDR2: LGHDT, YNNKEL (reference sequence). Unmatched junction bases numbered 8, after V lost 3 bases and J lost 7 bases. The CDR3 sequence is CASSHRQGGYEAFF. The CDR3 DNA reads as TGTGCCAGCAGCCATCGTCAGGGGGGCTATGAAGCTTTCTTT. Drawing the rest from reference TRBV3-1 and TRBJ1-1, the complete variable domain is DTAVSQTPKYLVTQMGNDKSIKCEQNLGHDTMYWYKQDSKKFLKIMFSYNNKELIINETVPNRFSPKSPDKAHLNLHINSLELGDSAVYFCASSHRQGGYEAFFGQGTRLTVV.

The rearrangement uses TRBV15 and TRBJ1-3; D is unresolved. This CDR3 spans 15 amino acids. The V end was cut by 0 bases, the J end by 6 bases, with 12 bases between. Germline CDR1 reads LNHNV; CDR2 reads YYDKDF (reference sequence). CDR3 DNA: TGTGCCACCAGCAGAGATGGTGAGGCCGTAAACACCATATATTTT. Encoded protein: CATSRDGEAVNTIYF.